This TCR beta chain was documented in a study of blood T cell repertoires in COVID-19. Study in general: The origin of the acute and convalescent COVID-19 samples was the United States, Italy and Spain. PBMCs, B-cell-depleted T cells, or T cells provided the cDNA or gDNA that made up the material.

V lost 6 bases, J lost 0 bases, and 15 bases lay in between. Germline V gene lookup returns CDR1 MNHEY and CDR2 SVGEGT. The CDR3 length is 15 residues. In the original processing: How many nucleated cells were present was estimated from reference gene primer amplification. This table comes from immunoSEQ multiplex PCR, and its TCRdb copy is limited to in-frame clones, with some not included. Clone size and V and J calls were adopted from that table, with D and trimming inferred from the DNA. Altogether about 430,000 clones are present, around nine tenths being singletons, with the ten largest covering 0.95% to 1%. Those enrolled, adults aged 18 to 89 years, came from 25 or so US areas.

The specimen was PBMCs or T cells enriched from blood (not recorded which). This TCR derives from a woman in her twenties or thirties with acute COVID-19. The chain uses TRBV6-2 or TRBV6-3 and TRBJ2-7, with D maybe TRBD1 (6 bases). The CDR3 DNA is TGTGCCAGCAGCGGGACACGGGGAAGCTCCTACGAGCAGTACTTC. This codes for CASSGTRGSSYEQYF.